The present TCR beta chain was sequenced within a study of T cells in Graves' hyperthyroidism and ophthalmopathy. Points from the study as a whole: For ophthalmopathy, model prediction preceded onset by a median roughly 6.5 months.

The sample holds many counts of this clonotype. Antigen specificity is unknown. V was cut by 4 bases and J by 1 base, with 12 bases left in between. The CDR3 is made up of 14 amino acids. Germline V gene data show CDR1 as SGHRS and CDR2 as YFSETQ. The TCR beta CDR3 regions underwent amplification using RNA transcripts as the source. The HTBI primer set was used in a first-round RT-PCR of the TCR CDR3. TCRdb recomputed calls from the multiplex PCR reads with MiXCR, one row per CDR3 protein. The table includes about 380,000 distinct CDR3 sequences, about a fifth detected once. Patients with ophthalmopathy all had a Clinical Activity Score of at least 3, a NOSPECS grade of at least 4 and duration under 3 months.

The sequenced material came from blood. This sequence was found in a man aged 18-30 years with Graves' ophthalmopathy. This sequence joins TRBV5-1 and TRBJ2-7, with D possibly being TRBD1 or TRBD2 (5 bases each). The CDR3 bases are TGCGCCAGCAGCCGGTCGGGGCAGTCCTACGAGCAGTACTTC. Protein product: CASSRSGQSYEQYF.